This TCR beta chain comes out of a study of OX40 agonist ivuxolimab in advanced cancers. Study-level information: At 65% to 90% male, the cohort had a mean age of about 60 years, ranging from roughly 23 to 80. General study results and limits: Certain nonresponders additionally had low normalized T-cell clonal expansion. Still undetermined is the antigen specificity of the expanded peripheral T cells.

Here immunoSEQ multiplex PCR was the method, and the copy in TCRdb shows in-frame clones only, minus some. The table shows 25,000 to 30,000 clones, with approximately 88% occurring only once. The junction had 7 bases not matched to a gene; V was cut back by 4 bases and J by 0 bases. This CDR3 comprises 17 residues. Germline loops: CDR1 SGDLS, CDR2 YYNGEE. For this clone: Its antigen is currently unknown.

Sequenced here: CD4+ or CD8+ T cells sorted from blood, sampled in a trial of the OX40 agonist ivuxolimab. This receptor was taken from an adult with an advanced solid tumor such as melanoma, head and neck, liver or kidney cancer. The V gene is TRBV9, the J gene TRBJ2-1, with TRBD2 matching over 10 bases. The chain's CDR3 is CASSTSGRESSYNEQFF. DNA of the CDR3: TGTGCCAGCAGCACCAGCGGGAGGGAGAGCTCCTACAATGAGCAGTTCTTC.